What follows are 24 T cell receptor beta chains derived from one specimen sequenced in a study of lymphopenia after photon versus proton radiotherapy. TCRdb's copy holds only in-frame clones and misses some; the assay was immunoSEQ multiplex PCR. The sample shows tens of thousands of clones, more than 70% of them seen only once. Sequencing used peripheral blood, obtained from a patient treated with proton-based radiotherapy. The receptors were gathered from a man aged 55 to 70 with pancreatic cancer.

This chain joins TRBV18 and TRBJ1-1; unclear D gene. CDR3 length: 14 residues. Germline-derived CDR1 and CDR2 are KGHSH and LQKENI. The V and J ends lost 2 bases and 1 base respectively, with 8 bases between them. In DNA, the CDR3 is TGTGCCAGCTCACCATCACGGCAGAACACTGAAGCTTTCTTT. This encodes CASSPSRQNTEAFF.

In this sample, this clone turned up once. The chain couples TRBV4-1 to TRBJ2-7; D is uncertain. The CDR3 loop spans 12 amino acids. The germline V gene encodes CDR1 MGHRA and CDR2 YSYEKL. V shed 0 bases and J shed 6 bases, with 6 bases lying between them. The CDR3 sequence is CASSQDGREQYF. CDR3 in DNA: TGCGCCAGCAGCCAAGATGGGCGCGAGCAGTACTTC.

The chain joins TRBV5-4 to TRBJ2-2, with 8 bases that match TRBD1. Germline-derived CDR1 and CDR2 are SGHNT and YYREEE (reference sequence). V was clipped by 4 bases and J by 7 bases; unmatched bases: 9. The CDR3 totals 15 residues. The chain's CDR3 is CASSQKTGENGELFF. The CDR3 DNA is TGTGCCAGCAGCCAAAAGACAGGGGAGAACGGGGAGCTGTTTTTT. The whole variable domain, filled in from reference TRBV5-4 and TRBJ2-2, reads ETGVTQSPTHLIKTRGQQVTLRCSSQSGHNTVSWYQQALGQGPQFIFQYYREEENGRGNFPPRFSGLQFPNYSSELNVNALELDDSALYLCASSQKTGENGELFFGEGSRLTVL.

The chain carries TRBV28 and TRBJ2-5; no firm D call. The germline V gene has CDR1 MDHEN and CDR2 SYDVKM. The CDR3 is 14 amino acids. Deletions cut 5 bases from V and 9 bases from J, with 19 bases between. CDR3 protein: CASSTRIAPFPQYF. In DNA, the CDR3 is TGTGCCAGCAGTACCAGAATAGCCCCCTTTCCCCAGTACTTC.

The chain recombines TRBV7-9 with TRBJ2-7, with TRBD1 identical over 9 bases. Losses at the gene ends were 4 bases for V and 7 bases for J; bases not matched to a gene: 11. Germline assignment: CDR1 SEHNR and CDR2 FQNEAQ (reference sequence). This CDR3 region has 15 residues. The DNA of the CDR3 is TGTGCCAGCAGCTCTCCGGGGACAGGGCTGAGTGAGCAGTACTTC. It specifies CASSSPGTGLSEQYF.

The chain combines TRBV7-9 with TRBJ2-7; 13 bases align to TRBD2. V lost 3 bases to trimming and J lost 6 bases; unmatched junction nucleotides: 5. Germline loops: CDR1 SEHNR, CDR2 FQNEAQ (reference sequence). The CDR3 loop spans 15 amino acids. This chain's CDR3 is CASSFTSGRALEQYF. The CDR3 nucleotides are TGTGCCAGCAGCTTCACTAGCGGGAGGGCCCTCGAGCAGTACTTC.

The chain couples TRBV11-2 to TRBJ2-3; D unclear. CDR1 and CDR2 from the germline V gene are SGHAT and FQNNGV. The CDR3 is 13 amino acids. The V end lost 3 bases, the J end lost 6 bases, and 10 bases lay between the germline ends. CDR3 amino acids: CASSLNQMDTQYF. The CDR3 DNA is TGTGCCAGCAGCTTGAATCAGATGGATACGCAGTATTTT.

V and J are TRBV28 and TRBJ2-2; D is ambiguous. The CDR3 has 14 amino acids. Trimming shortened V by 7 bases and J by 1 base, and 10 bases separated the two germline ends. CDR1 is MDHEN, CDR2 SYDVKM, per germline. CDR3 amino acids: CASIRWENTGELFF. The CDR3 region has the DNA TGTGCCAGCATAAGGTGGGAGAACACCGGGGAGCTGTTTTTT.

This clone was recorded once. The chain has TRBV15 and TRBJ1-4; D uncertain. Per the germline V gene, CDR1 is LNHNV and CDR2 is YYDKDF (reference sequence). The germline V and J ends were trimmed by 7 bases and 0 bases, with 9 bases remaining between them. The CDR3 runs 14 residues. The CDR3 region is CATMTGTTNEKLFF. CDR3 nucleotide sequence: TGTGCCACCATGACCGGGACAACTAATGAAAAACTGTTTTTT.

The rearrangement uses TRBV21-1 and TRBJ2-3; whether TRBD2, the table's D call, matches the DNA was not checked. TRBV21-1 is a pseudogene locus. The CDR3 spans 18 residues. The CDR3 reads CASSKEVRGLATIDTQYF. DNA for the CDR3: TGTGCCAGCAGCAAAGAGGTCAGAGGACTGGCCACCATAGATACGCAGTATTTT.

The CDR3 DNA reads as TGTGCCACCAACGTCAGGGGGTACCAAGAGACCCAGTACTTC. Residues: CATNVRGYQETQYF. The V gene is TRBV5-4, the J gene TRBJ2-5; 7 bases agree with TRBD1. This CDR3 is built from 14 residues. The J segment lost 0 bases and the V segment lost 9 bases, leaving 8 bases of the junction unmatched. CDR1 SGHNT and CDR2 YYREEE come from the germline V gene (reference sequence).

V gene TRBV7-2 combines with J gene TRBJ2-1, with D perhaps TRBD1 or TRBD2 (5 bases each). Germline V CDR1 and CDR2: SGHTA, FQGNSA. CDR3 size: 13 residues. The germline V and J ends were trimmed by 0 bases and 9 bases, with 9 bases remaining between them. CDR3 protein: CASSLAGAGEQFF. The DNA for the CDR3 is TGTGCCAGCAGCTTAGCCGGGGCTGGTGAGCAGTTCTTC.

The J gene is TRBJ2-1, the V gene TRBV7-8, with 9 bases that match TRBD2. The CDR3 runs to 16 residues. V was pared by 1 base and J by 4 bases, with 5 bases of the junction left unmatched. Germline V gene lookup returns CDR1 SGHVS and CDR2 FQNEAQ. The CDR3 loop is CASSLGALAGYNEQFF. The CDR3, as DNA: TGTGCCAGCAGCTTAGGAGCGCTAGCGGGGTACAATGAGCAGTTCTTC.

This clone was picked up one time. The V call is TRBV28, the J call TRBJ1-1; D is uncertain. From germline, CDR1 is MDHEN and CDR2 SYDVKM. The CDR3 contains 15 residues. V shed 6 bases and J shed 0 bases, with 14 bases lying between them. The CDR3 sequence is CASSPRRALNTEAFF. CDR3 sequence (DNA): TGTGCCAGCAGCCCTCGGAGGGCCTTGAACACTGAAGCTTTCTTT.

This clone was observed once. The chain recombines TRBV4-2 with TRBJ2-1, with 11 nucleotides matching TRBD2. The germline gives CDR1 LGHNA, CDR2 YNFKEQ. Trimming took 3 bases from V and 8 from J; bases not matched to a gene: 18. This CDR3 comprises 19 residues. CDR3 residues: CASSHSGGLAGPWDDEQFF. The CDR3 nucleotides are TGTGCCAGCAGCCACAGTGGAGGACTAGCGGGTCCTTGGGATGATGAGCAGTTCTTC.

This rearrangement joins TRBV27 to TRBJ1-1; 7 nucleotides line up with TRBD1. The CDR3 totals 15 residues. Germline trimming cut 5 bases from V and 4 bases from J; bases unmatched to any gene: 10. Germline assignment: CDR1 MNHEY and CDR2 SMNVEV (reference sequence). The CDR3 sequence is CASSPYRQGRTEAFF. For the CDR3, the DNA is TGTGCCAGCAGTCCGTACCGACAGGGCCGCACTGAAGCTTTCTTT.

The gene calls are TRBV5-6 and TRBJ1-2, with D unresolved. Trimming took off 4 bases at V and 3 bases at J, with 13 bases between the two ends. This CDR3 comprises 14 residues. In germline, CDR1 is SGHDT, CDR2 YYEEEE. CDR3 in amino acids: CASSPAGVDYGYTF. For the CDR3, the DNA is TGTGCCAGCAGCCCAGCGGGAGTTGACTATGGCTACACCTTC.

J is TRBJ2-3 and V is TRBV6-1; no reliable D call. V was clipped by 5 bases and J by 2 bases, with 5 bases between them. Germline lookup yields CDR1 MNHNS and CDR2 SASEGT. The CDR3 covers 12 residues. The CDR3 nucleotides are TGTGCCAGCAGTCCTCCCACAGATACGCAGTATTTT. This translates into CASSPPTDTQYF.

The V call is TRBV5-6, the J call TRBJ2-7, with D possibly being TRBD1 (6 bases). Germline assignment: CDR1 SGHDT and CDR2 YYEEEE. Trimming took 4 bases from V and 4 from J, leaving 12 bases between them. The CDR3 spans 13 residues. For the CDR3, the DNA is TGTGCCAGCAGCCCGGCGAGGGGGTACGAGCAGTACTTC. Encoded protein: CASSPARGYEQYF.

The sample holds a few counts of this clone. The DNA is left out, because the CDR3 cannot be placed on it with certainty; the CDR3 is given as TCRdb lists it. The chain joins TRBV7-8 to TRBJ2-2; the DNA was not used to check the table's D call, TRBD2. The germline CDR1 and CDR2 sequences are SGHVS and FQNEAQ. The CDR3 has 14 amino acids, counting both end residues. This CDR3 is CASSPGVITGSCFF.

The rearrangement links TRBV5-4 to TRBJ2-7; 13 bases are shared with TRBD2. There are 15 residues in the CDR3. Germline V gene sequence: CDR1 SGHNT, CDR2 YYREEE (reference sequence). V lost 4 bases, J lost 5 bases, and 6 bases stayed unmatched. In DNA form, the CDR3 reads TGTGCCAGCAGCCCAAGACTAGCGGGAGGCCACGAGCAGTACTTC. Translation gives CASSPRLAGGHEQYF.

This clone was seen a handful of times. The V gene is TRBV28, the J gene TRBJ1-1; 9 bases map to TRBD1. Germline-derived CDR1 and CDR2 are MDHEN and SYDVKM. Trimming removed 4 bases from V and 2 bases from J; junction bases left unmatched: 5. CDR3 size: 15 residues. Here the CDR3 DNA reads TGTGCCAGCAGTTCTACAGGGGGCGGAAACACTGAAGCTTTCTTT. This sequence encodes CASSSTGGGNTEAFF.

Only one count was recorded for this clone. This rearrangement joins TRBV19 to TRBJ2-7; TRBD1 agrees at 7 bases. The CDR3 has 13 amino acids. Germline assignment: CDR1 LNHDA and CDR2 SQIVND (reference sequence). V gave up 10 bases and J gave up 5 bases; unmatched junction bases: 11. Here the CDR3 reads CATRKTGTNEQYF. The CDR3 DNA sequence: TGTGCCACCAGGAAGACAGGGACGAACGAGCAGTACTTC.

This sequence joins TRBV19 and TRBJ1-5, with D possibly matching TRBD1 (5 bases). The CDR3 consists of 15 residues. V dropped 7 bases and J dropped 3 bases, with 16 bases sitting between them. Germline V gives CDR1 LNHDA, CDR2 SQIVND (reference sequence). CDR3 sequence reads: CASNSAGAVNQPQHF. Here the CDR3 DNA reads TGTGCCAGTAATTCCGCTGGGGCAGTCAATCAGCCCCAGCATTTT.